Listed here are 16 T cell receptor beta chains from one sample, sequenced in a study of T cells in Graves' hyperthyroidism and ophthalmopathy (dated by TCRdb to between 2018 and 2021). Libraries were constructed by multiplex PCR. For sequencing, an Illumina HiSeq 2000 was employed. The TCR beta CDR3 regions were amplified from RNA transcripts. The TCR CDR3 was subjected to a first round of RT-PCR using the HTBI primer set and the Qiagen OneStep RT-PCR kit. TCRdb itself trimmed the public reads at Q25 with fastp, ran MiXCR and retained productive beta chains. Rows matching on CDR3 protein sequence are summarized as one entry with the most common DNA and genes. The sample data list about 640,000 distinct CDR3 sequences, and less than 25% of these were observed just once. Over 30% of the sample is in the top ten clones. Material for sequencing was blood. Receptors were obtained from a man aged 30 to 45 with Graves' ophthalmopathy.

CDR3 nucleotide sequence: TGTGCCAGCAGCGCGAAGGCCACAGATACGCAGTATTTT. Encoded protein: CASSAKATDTQYF. The chain recombines TRBV9 with TRBJ2-3, with D hard to call. The CDR3 consists of 13 residues. CDR1 SGDLS and CDR2 YYNGEE come from the germline V gene. V lost 3 bases, J lost 2 bases, and 7 bases lay in between.

The rearrangement uses TRBV19 and TRBJ2-6, with D tentatively TRBD1 (5 bases). Germline CDR1 and CDR2: LNHDA and SQIVND (reference sequence). The CDR3 runs 16 residues. V lost 6 bases, J lost 0 bases, and 12 bases lay in between. CDR3 DNA: TGTGCCAGTAGCCAGGGCTCAGCCTCTGGGGCCAACGTCCTGACTTTC. Its translation: CASSQGSASGANVLTF.

This clonotype was found many times. The germline gene is not matched at one end of the junction; a read error may be the cause. J is TRBJ1-2 and V is TRBV12-3 or TRBV12-4, with TRBD1 identical over 10 bases. The CDR3 covers 14 residues. The CDR3 loop reads CASSLAGQGNGYTF. The DNA of the CDR3 is TGTGCCAGCAGCTTAGCGGGACAGGGGAATGGCTACACCTTC.

This clonotype was counted between two and nine times. The chain has TRBV9 and TRBJ1-2; the match to TRBD1 covers 7 bases. The V gene's germline CDR1 is SGDLS and CDR2 YYNGEE. This CDR3 has 16 amino acids. J gave up 7 bases and V 3 bases, and 15 bases lay outside the gene matches. The CDR3 is CASSATGPISESGYTF. DNA of the CDR3: TGTGCCAGCAGCGCGACAGGGCCCATCTCCGAGAGTGGCTACACCTTC. Together with reference TRBV9 and TRBJ1-2, the CDR3 gives the full variable domain: DSGVTQTPKHLITATGQRVTLRCSPRSGDLSVYWYQQSLDQGLQFLIQYYNGEERAKGNILERFSAQQFPDLHSELNLSSLELGDSALYFCASSATGPISESGYTFGSGTRLTVV.

V usage is TRBV4-1 and J usage is TRBJ1-5; 8 bases align to TRBD1. The CDR3 runs to 16 residues. The germline V gene has CDR1 MGHRA and CDR2 YSYEKL. V trimming: 5 bases; J trimming: 0 bases; junction bases outside the gene matches: 6. CDR3 DNA sequence: TGCGCCAGCAGCTCCACAGGGGGGATTAGCAATCAGCCCCAGCATTTT. Amino acid sequence: CASSSTGGISNQPQHF.

This clonotype was seen many times. The chain employs TRBV12-3 or TRBV12-4 and TRBJ1-3, with 12 bases fitting TRBD1. The CDR3 has 16 residues. The V gene end was trimmed by 7 bases and the J gene end by 4 bases; junction bases not matched to a gene: 8. Here the CDR3 DNA reads TGTGCCAGCACCGGGGGACAGGGGGCGCGAGGAAACACCATATATTTT. Translation: CASTGGQGARGNTIYF.

A word on this clonotype: A read error may explain this, as a much larger clone is one base away. J is TRBJ2-1 and V is TRBV7-9; D is perhaps TRBD1 or TRBD2 (6 bases each). The DNA end is a closer match to TRBJ2-7, so the J assignment may be wrong. This CDR3 is 16 amino acids long. From germline, CDR1 is SEHNR and CDR2 FQNEAQ (reference sequence). Here the CDR3 reads CASSLGRGEPGNEQYF. The CDR3 bases are TGTGCCAGCAGCTTAGGTAGGGGGGAACCGGGGAATGAGCAGTACTTC.

The chain joins TRBV10-3 to TRBJ2-7; perhaps TRBD2 as D (5 bases). The ends were cut back, 0 bases at V and 7 bases at J, with 16 bases in the middle. Germline V gene data show CDR1 as ENHRY and CDR2 as SYGVKD. There are 15 residues in the CDR3. CDR3 sequence reads: CAISESEGATGEQYF. In DNA form, the CDR3 reads TGTGCCATCAGTGAGTCCGAGGGAGCTACGGGGGAGCAGTACTTC.

The chain links TRBV28 to TRBJ1-2; 8 bases match TRBD1. The V segment lost 8 bases and the J segment 6 bases; nucleotides outside the gene matches: 5. The CDR3 sequence is 12 residues long. Looked up from germline, CDR1 is MDHEN and CDR2 is SYDVKM. The CDR3 DNA is TGTGCCAGCGGAGCGGACAGGGATGGCTACACCTTC. Its protein is CASGADRDGYTF.

The sample holds many counts of this clonotype. The V call is TRBV11-2, the J call TRBJ1-1; D gene ambiguous. Per the germline V gene, CDR1 is SGHAT and CDR2 is FQNNGV. The CDR3 has 14 amino acids. With 5 bases removed from V and 1 base from J, the gap between germline ends came to 11 bases. CDR3 region: CASSPHGTNTEAFF. For the CDR3, the DNA is TGTGCCAGCAGCCCCCATGGAACGAACACTGAAGCTTTCTTT.

V and J are TRBV7-9 and TRBJ2-5, with D unresolved. Trimming took off 5 bases at V and 2 bases at J, with 15 bases between the two ends. The CDR3 spans 15 residues. The germline V gene has CDR1 SEHNR and CDR2 FQNEAQ (reference sequence). CDR3: CASSEISQAQETQYF. In nucleotides, the CDR3 is TGTGCCAGCAGCGAAATCAGCCAGGCACAAGAGACCCAGTACTTC.

Many counts were recorded for this clonotype. The DNA of the CDR3 is TGTGCCACTTCGGGACAGGGTAATCAGCCCCAGCATTTT. It encodes CATSGQGNQPQHF. This chain joins TRBV12-3 or TRBV12-4 and TRBJ1-5; 9 bases are shared with TRBD1. Trimming removed 10 bases from V and 4 bases from J; junction bases left unmatched: 5. The CDR3 is made up of 13 amino acids.

For this clonotype: A much larger clone differs from this one at a single base, so this may be a read error. The J gene is TRBJ2-5, the V gene TRBV20-1; possible D gene TRBD2, 6 bases. Germline V CDR1 and CDR2: DFQATT, SNEGSKA (reference sequence). V dropped 6 bases and J dropped 3 bases, with 20 bases sitting between them. The CDR3 sequence is 15 residues long. The CDR3: CSADGLTRPKETQYF. For the CDR3, the DNA is TGCAGTGCCGACGGACTAACCAGACCCAAAGAGACCCAGTACTTC.

This clonotype was detected many times. The chain couples TRBV30 to TRBJ2-2; D is uncertain. Germline CDR1 and CDR2: GTSNPN and SVGIG (reference sequence). The V gene lost 0 bases and the J gene lost 8 bases, with 7 bases spanning the gap. The CDR3 loop spans 12 amino acids. The DNA of the CDR3 is TGTGCCTGGAGTGTATCAGTGGGGGAGCTGTTTTTT. This translates into CAWSVSVGELFF.

This clonotype was detected only a few times. V usage is TRBV6-5 and J usage is TRBJ2-2; 8 positions agree with TRBD2. Germline V gene data show CDR1 as MNHEY and CDR2 as SVGAGI. This CDR3 contains 15 residues. J gave up 9 bases and V 0 bases, and 6 bases lay outside the gene matches. The CDR3 region has the DNA TGTGCCAGCAGTTACTCACGGACTAGCATCCGGGAGCTGTTTTTT. Protein: CASSYSRTSIRELFF.

CDR3 nucleotides: TGCAGCGTGGTAAGGGGTGGACAATCATCCTACGAGCAGTACTTC. Encoded protein: CSVVRGGQSSYEQYF. The V gene is TRBV29-1, the J gene TRBJ2-7; TRBD1 is a possible D gene (5 bases). CDR3 size: 15 residues. In germline, CDR1 is SQVTM, CDR2 ANQGSEA. Trimming shortened V by 6 bases and J by 1 base, and 19 bases separated the two germline ends.